This record concerns one T cell receptor beta chain sequence. Its antigen is unknown. This CDR3 contains 12 residues. V dropped 3 bases and J dropped 9 bases, with 9 bases sitting between them. From germline, CDR1 is MNHEY and CDR2 SMNVEV (reference sequence). Assay: immunoSEQ multiplex PCR; the TCRdb copy retains only in-frame clones and omits some. This repertoire shows hundreds of thousands of clones, roughly 89% found once; its top ten account for around 3%. The data derive from a study of cytomegalovirus exposure and HLA in healthy donors. Overall study results and limits: Investigators reported fewer than 200 TCR beta chains as tied to cytomegalovirus. High specificity and sensitivity for cytomegalovirus status were reported for the classifier.

The rearrangement uses TRBV27 and TRBJ2-1, with a tentative D call TRBD2 (5 bases). Sequencing was done on a sample of PBMCs. The TCR was taken from a man aged 18 to 30 in good health and CMV-seronegative. The CDR3 spells CASSLRAGEQFF. In nucleotides, the CDR3 is TGTGCCAGCAGTTTGAGGGCTGGTGAGCAGTTCTTC.